What follows are 18 T cell receptor beta chains derived from one specimen sequenced in a study of shared clonotypes between healthy human individuals. TCRdb's table, derived via immunoSEQ multiplex PCR, lists solely in-frame clones and lacks some. The sample has over a million clones; around three quarters are singletons. Sequenced: memory CD4+ T cells from PBMCs. Subset here: CD45RA-negative fraction. The receptor set was obtained from a man younger than 35 in good health. Some clones in this sample may be carry-over from other donors' samples.

This chain uses TRBV2 with TRBJ2-7; 10 nucleotides agree with TRBD1. V dropped 8 bases and J dropped 5; count of bases not matched to a gene: 9. The CDR3 spans 14 residues. Germline values: CDR1 SNHLY, CDR2 FYNNEI. CDR3 amino acids: CASVRQGAHNEQYF. The CDR3, as DNA: TGTGCCAGCGTGCGACAGGGGGCGCACAACGAGCAGTACTTC.

The CDR3 sequence is CASLKTGNTIYF. The DNA for the CDR3 is TGTGCCAGCCTAAAAACAGGAAACACCATATATTTT. V gene TRBV28 combines with J gene TRBJ1-3; D not resolved. The V gene's germline CDR1 is MDHEN and CDR2 SYDVKM. V lost 8 bases to trimming and J lost 4 bases, with 9 bases between them. The length of the CDR3 is 12 residues.

The chain combines TRBV25-1 with TRBJ2-1; 8 nucleotides agree with TRBD2. The CDR3 sequence is 14 residues long. Per germline, CDR1 MGHDK and CDR2 SYGVNS. With 4 bases clipped from V and 7 bases from J, the junction kept 6 bases outside the gene matches. DNA of the CDR3: TGTGCCAGCAGTGCTGATAGCGGGGCTAATGAGCAGTTCTTC. Encoded protein: CASSADSGANEQFF.

This clone was observed a single time. This chain joins TRBV11-3 and TRBJ2-2; unclear D gene. The CDR3 is made up of 15 amino acids. V was pared by 6 bases and J by 6 bases, with 17 bases between. Germline V gene sequence: CDR1 SGHNT, CDR2 YENEEA. The CDR3 nucleotides read TGTGCCAGCAGGCCTACAACCGCGATAGCCGGGGAGCTGTTTTTT. It yields the protein CASRPTTAIAGELFF.

The chain joins TRBV10-3 to TRBJ2-7; 9 positions match TRBD2. CDR1 is ENHRY and CDR2 is SYGVKD in the germline V gene. The V segment lost 7 bases and the J segment 1 base; nucleotides outside the gene matches: 8. The CDR3 is 15 residues long. CDR3 nucleotide sequence: TGTGCCATCAAAATAGCGGGAGAGGCTTCCTACGAGCAGTACTTC. Protein: CAIKIAGEASYEQYF.

The chain has TRBV29-1 and TRBJ2-3; D call uncertain. The CDR3 contains 14 residues. Between the trimmed V and J ends, which lost 7 bases and 2 bases, there was a span of 16 bases. Per germline, CDR1 SQVTM and CDR2 ANQGSEA. The CDR3 reads CSAMGPSFTDTQYF. For the CDR3, the DNA is TGCAGCGCAATGGGCCCCTCCTTCACAGATACGCAGTATTTT.

The rearrangement uses TRBV6-1 and TRBJ2-7; TRBD1 matches at 8 bases. Germline CDR1 reads MNHNS; CDR2 reads SASEGT. V shed 10 bases and J 3 bases; nucleotides not matched to a gene: 8. The length of the CDR3 is 13 residues. This CDR3 is CAIQRQGSYEQYF. The CDR3 bases are TGTGCCATTCAGCGACAGGGGAGCTACGAGCAGTACTTC.

The chain employs TRBV15 and TRBJ2-5; 10 nucleotides agree with TRBD1. The germline gives CDR1 LNHNV, CDR2 YYDKDF (reference sequence). CDR3 length: 16 residues. J lost 5 bases, V lost 2 bases, and 8 bases had no gene match. CDR3 nucleotide sequence: TGTGCCACCAGCAGAACGAGACAGGGGGCAAAGGAGACCCAGTACTTC. Protein product: CATSRTRQGAKETQYF.

The chain uses TRBV12-5 and TRBJ2-1; 8 bases fit TRBD2. Germline V gene data show CDR1 as LGHNT and CDR2 as FRNRAP. This CDR3 is built from 16 residues. V was clipped by 3 bases and J by 6 bases; unmatched bases: 10. The chain's CDR3 is CASGFFSGMGFNEQFF. As DNA, the CDR3 is TGTGCTAGTGGTTTCTTTAGCGGGATGGGGTTCAATGAGCAGTTCTTC.

On this clone itself: Other nucleotide sequences from this sample produce the same CDR3. The gene calls are TRBV5-1 and TRBJ1-1; perhaps TRBD1 as D (6 bases). Germline V gene data show CDR1 as SGHRS and CDR2 as YFSETQ. The V and J ends lost 2 bases and 2 bases respectively, with 7 bases between them. CDR3 length: 13 residues. CDR3 sequence (DNA): TGCGCCAGCAGCTTACAGGGTAACACTGAAGCTTTCTTT. This sequence encodes CASSLQGNTEAFF.

The chain has TRBV5-6 and TRBJ2-3, with 12 bases identical to TRBD2. Germline assignment: CDR1 SGHDT and CDR2 YYEEEE. J gave up 1 base and V 3 bases, and 3 bases lay outside the gene matches. The CDR3 covers 16 residues. The CDR3 DNA follows: TGTGCCAGCAGCTCCAGACTAGCGGGGGGCACAGATACGCAGTATTTT. This codes for CASSSRLAGGTDTQYF.

The chain uses TRBV6-6 and TRBJ1-5, with D unresolved. The CDR3 consists of 13 residues. Per germline, CDR1 MNHNY and CDR2 SVGAGI (reference sequence). V dropped 2 bases and J dropped 4 bases, with 6 bases sitting between them. The CDR3, as DNA: TGTGCCAGCAGTTACGACCGAAATCAGCCCCAGCATTTT. Its translation: CASSYDRNQPQHF.

Regarding this clone: The sample has other DNA sequences that encode this CDR3 too. CDR3 region: CASSPPGQGGEKLFF. The CDR3, as DNA: TGTGCCAGCTCACCTCCCGGACAGGGAGGTGAAAAACTGTTTTTT. The V and J genes are TRBV18 and TRBJ1-4; 8 bases line up with TRBD1. Trimming took 3 bases from V and 7 from J; bases not matched to a gene: 7. CDR1 and CDR2 from the germline V gene are KGHSH and LQKENI. The CDR3 sequence is 15 residues long.

This rearrangement joins TRBV28 to TRBJ2-3; D unclear. Trimming took off 6 bases at V and 2 bases at J, with 21 bases between the two ends. This CDR3 comprises 17 residues. The germline gives CDR1 MDHEN, CDR2 SYDVKM. The CDR3: CASSTTYGSLLTDTQYF. Written as DNA, the CDR3 is TGTGCCAGCAGCACCACCTATGGTAGTCTCCTCACAGATACGCAGTATTTT.

This clone was counted a single time. The chain uses TRBV4-1 and TRBJ2-6; no reliable D call. CDR3 size: 15 residues. Trimming removed 1 base at V and 1 base at J, with 5 bases between. Germline CDR1 MGHRA, CDR2 YSYEKL. The CDR3 loop is CASSQVESGANVLTF. As DNA, the CDR3 is TGCGCCAGCAGCCAAGTCGAGTCTGGGGCCAACGTCCTGACTTTC.

The V call is TRBV14, the J call TRBJ2-5, with 12 bases lining up with TRBD2. Germline CDR1 is SGHDN and CDR2 is FVKESK. This CDR3 has 16 amino acids. After removal of 4 bases from V and 4 bases from J, the junction contained 7 bases not matched to a gene. The CDR3 region is CASSPRTTSGRETQYF. CDR3 nucleotide sequence: TGTGCCAGCAGCCCCCGAACGACTAGCGGGAGAGAGACCCAGTACTTC.

The chain uses TRBV5-1 and TRBJ2-5; D perhaps matches TRBD1 (6 bases). Trimming removed 4 bases at V and 4 bases at J, with 26 bases between. Germline V gene data show CDR1 as SGHRS and CDR2 as YFSETQ. The CDR3 runs 18 residues. CDR3 sequence (DNA): TGCGCCAGCAGCCCGAACTTTGCGGGTCACAGGGCCCGAGAGACCCAGTACTTC. Amino acid sequence: CASSPNFAGHRARETQYF.

This clone is a singleton in its sample. This rearrangement joins TRBV29-1 to TRBJ1-2; a weak D match, TRBD1 (5 bases). Trimming shortened V by 5 bases and J by 8 bases, and 18 bases separated the two germline ends. The germline CDR1 and CDR2 sequences are SQVTM and ANQGSEA. The CDR3 consists of 13 residues. The CDR3 bases are TGCAGCGTTACTCCCGGGACTTTGGAAGGCTACACCTTC. Its translation is CSVTPGTLEGYTF.